This T cell receptor (beta chain) came from a study of graft-versus-host responses after intestinal transplantation (dated by TCRdb to about 2021). Some background on the complete study: The transplants that recipients received were multivisceral, liver-intestinal, or isolated intestinal. Alloreactive clones were identified by sequencing pre-transplant mixed lymphocyte reaction products and comparing these products with unstimulated pre-transplant donor and recipient T cells. Instead of going to the commercial service, samples from a few later patients were sequenced in-house on an Illumina MiSeq and processed with MiXCR. Of the approximately 24 intestinal transplant recipients enrolled in the cohort, one of whom was a retransplant, a few patients without pretransplant specimens were excluded. Donor T cell macrochimerism was defined as a peak of at least 4% donor T cells among recipient peripheral blood mononuclear cells. Graft-versus-host and host-versus-graft alloreactive T cell clones were tracked in the graft, circulation and bone marrow after intestinal transplantation using bulk TCR-beta CDR3 sequencing. Every recipient was given anti-thymocyte globulin induction, then maintenance tacrolimus and steroids for approximately 3 years.

Summary of the overall study and its limitations: Early after transplant, declines in HvG clones were associated with peak levels of circulating GvH clones. In the allografts of patients with donor T cell macrochimerism, GvH to HvG T cell clonal ratios were high. Conclusions were limited by the relatively low number and heterogeneity of intestinal transplant patients. GvH clones were detected in recipient bone marrow, and some appeared earlier in ileal mucosa or blood, consistent with an intestinal mucosal origin.

About this clone itself: Its recognized antigen is unknown. Base qualities are not at hand, and no much larger clone is one base apart. Other DNA sequences in the same sample also yield this CDR3.

The CDR3 holds 19 amino acids from the cysteine to the phenylalanine. Only the CDR3 part of the read is kept: 57 bases, read in frame from the first base. CDR1 SNHLY and CDR2 FYNNEI were looked up in the germline V gene. For this chain, trimming is 7 bases at the V end and 4 bases at the J end, and the number of junction bases without a gene match is 24. Preparation of the library involved the immunoSEQ multiplex PCR assay. For most patients, genomic DNA was subjected to high-throughput TCR-beta CDR3 sequencing by Adaptive Biotechnologies. Concerning the study's data processing: Adaptive's ImmunoSEQ software was the source of the TCR sequencing data for about 17 patients, while a few other patients were processed with MiXCR and VDJtools. CDR3 nucleotide sequences shared between donor and recipient were removed because their origin could not be assigned. To count as alloreactive, a clone needed at least 2-fold expansion over unstimulated cells and a minimum CFSE-low frequency of 0.002% (template counts) or 0.001% (read counts). A clone was considered mappable if detected in the sequenced pre-transplant spleen, lymph node, or MLR CFSE-low populations of the donor or recipient. Cumulative frequency of alloreactive clones was calculated as a percentage of all sequences weighted by copy number. The table was pulled from immuneACCESS by TCRdb, which kept in-frame rearrangements only. Such tables lose some clones; where checked, under half of the loss comes from unresolved V genes, and the rest has no known cause. The V and J calls and clone size are taken from that table; D and trimming were inferred from the DNA. In all, the sample holds several thousand clones, and approximately 97% of those were seen once. The ten largest clonotypes hold roughly 0.26% of the sample.

Blood samples were collected up to 4 times in the first month after transplant and then at least monthly when available. This TCR derives from a human patient who received an intestinal transplant, so some T cells may come from the graft donor. The sequence joins TRBV2 to TRBJ1-2, and 7 junctional nucleotides match TRBD1. The sequenced sample was PBMCs, obtained 23 days after intestinal transplant. The DNA is as follows: TGTGCCAGCATCAACCAAGGGGGCCAGGGTGGAGGGGGCCTCTATGGCTACACCTTC. This yields the protein CASINQGGQGGGGLYGYTF.